Following are 25 T cell receptor beta chains from one sample sequenced in a study of T cell clonality in common variable immunodeficiency. Some clones are missing from TCRdb's copy, which holds only in-frame ones; the method was immunoSEQ multiplex PCR. The sample includes some 53,000 clones, none of them occurring once. Sequenced input: peripheral blood mononuclear cells. Source of these receptors: a person aged 18 to 75 in good health.

This clone appeared many times. With the read ending 3 residues before the CDR3 end, the germline J gene is used to fill in that end. The V call is TRBV19, the J call TRBJ2-3; 8 nucleotides align to TRBD1. V lost 0 bases to trimming and J lost 5 bases; unmatched junction nucleotides: 7. The CDR3 has 16 amino acids. Germline loops: CDR1 LNHDA, CDR2 SQIVND (reference sequence). CDR3 sequence reads: CASSIEYGQGLDTQYF. The sequenced CDR3 bases are TGTGCCAGTAGTATAGAGTACGGACAGGGTCTAGATACG.

At least ten counts were recorded for this clone. Read coverage stops 3 residues before the CDR3 terminus; the germline J gene supplies the remainder. This chain uses TRBV7-3 with TRBJ1-2, with 7 bases that match TRBD1. The germline CDR1 and CDR2 sequences are SGHTA and FQGTGA. V lost 3 bases and J lost 2; bases outside the gene matches: 6. This CDR3 contains 15 residues. Incomplete CDR3 DNA: TGTGCCAGCAGCTTGGGGGGAGGGGGCAACTATGGC. Translated, it gives CASSLGGGGNYG. The full CDR3 sequence reads CASSLGGGGNYGYTF.

This clone was observed a handful of times. The read ends 3 residues before the CDR3 terminus; that terminus is restored from the germline J gene. The chain employs TRBV7-9 and TRBJ2-3, with 10 bases identical to TRBD1. The germline CDR1 and CDR2 sequences are SEHNR and FQNEAQ (reference sequence). This CDR3 is built from 15 residues. CDR3 bases read: TGTGCCAGCAGCGCCACCGGGACAGGGGAAGAGACG. This sequence encodes CASSATGTGEET. In full, the CDR3 reads CASSATGTGEETQYF. The whole variable domain, remainder taken from reference TRBV7-9 and TRBJ2-3, is DTGVSQNPRHKITKRGQNVTFRCDPISEHNRLYWYRQTLGQGPEFLTYFQNEAQLEKSRLLSDRFSAERPKGSFSTLEIQRTEQGDSAMYLCASSATGTGEETQYFGPGTRLTVL.

This clone was seen many times. The CDR3 end falls 3 residues outside the read, so it is completed with the germline J gene. V is TRBV14 and J is TRBJ2-3, with TRBD2 identical over 8 bases. CDR1 and CDR2 from the germline V gene are SGHDN and FVKESK. The CDR3 runs 15 residues. The trim removed 4 bases at V and 1 base at J, leaving 4 bases unmatched. The sequenced CDR3 bases are TGTGCCAGCAGCCCTGCGGGACTAGGCACAGATACG. This sequence encodes CASSPAGLGTDT. The entire CDR3 protein is CASSPAGLGTDTQYF.

As concerns this clone: A much larger clone lies one base from this, so it may be a read error. The CDR3 goes on 3 residues after the read ends, and that part is filled in from the germline J gene. Other DNA sequences in this specimen translate into the identical CDR3. V gene TRBV7-3 combines with J gene TRBJ1-3, with D maybe TRBD1 (6 bases). The germline V gene has CDR1 SGHTA and CDR2 FQGTGA. The CDR3 is made up of 15 amino acids. The sequenced CDR3 bases are TGTGCCAGCAGCTTAGTAGGGGGTACTGGAAACACG. Translation gives CASSLVGGTGNT. From start to end, the CDR3 is CASSLVGGTGNTIYF.

By sample fraction, this clone is large. CDR3 residues: CSVVPYLGLYQETQYF. Incomplete CDR3 DNA: TGCAGCGTTGTTCCATATCTGGGGCTTTACCAAGAGACC. V usage is TRBV29-1 and J usage is TRBJ2-5, with D perhaps matching TRBD1 (5 bases). Read coverage stops 3 residues before the CDR3 terminus; the germline J gene supplies the remainder. From germline, CDR1 is SQVTM and CDR2 ANQGSEA. The CDR3 covers 16 residues. V was shortened by 4 bases and J by 0 bases, with 18 bases between the two germline ends.

This clone was seen a handful of times. The CDR3 end falls 3 residues outside the read, so it is completed with the germline J gene. The J gene is TRBJ1-2, the V gene TRBV10-2; the match to TRBD1 covers 8 bases. Germline CDR1 reads WSHSY; CDR2 reads SAAADI. The CDR3 extends over 14 amino acids. CDR3 bases read: TGCGCCAGCAGTGAGAGTCAGGGGGCAGGCGGC. It is translated as CASSESQGAGG. The CDR3 as a whole reads CASSESQGAGGYTF.

This clone was detected many times. The read ends 3 residues before the CDR3 terminus; that terminus is restored from the germline J gene. The chain is built from TRBV19 and TRBJ2-7, with 7 bases lining up with TRBD2. Germline-derived CDR1 and CDR2 are LNHDA and SQIVND (reference sequence). The V and J ends lost 6 bases and 2 bases, in that order; junction bases with no gene match: 10. This CDR3 is 15 amino acids long. CDR3 DNA (partial): TGTGCCAGTAGCCCCCTTGGGCGGGGGACCTACGAG. Translation gives CASSPLGRGTYE. The entire CDR3 protein is CASSPLGRGTYEQYF.

This clone came up many times. From the germline J gene comes the end of the CDR3, since the read stops 3 residues before it. The chain combines TRBV6-2 or TRBV6-3 with TRBJ2-2, with 13 nucleotides matching TRBD2. The CDR3 sequence is 16 residues long. Germline assignment: CDR1 MNHEY and CDR2 SVGEGT. V was pared by 6 bases and J by 3 bases, with 4 bases of the junction left unmatched. The part of the CDR3 DNA that was read is TGTGCCAGCAGCCCGACTAGCGGGAGGCACACCGGGGAG. Residues: CASSPTSGRHTGE. In full, the CDR3 reads CASSPTSGRHTGELFF.

This clone has a count of ten or more. The read ends 3 residues early relative to the CDR3; the germline J gene fills the gap. The rearrangement joins TRBV5-1 to TRBJ1-3, with a tentative D call TRBD1 (5 bases). Deletions cut 1 base from V and 0 bases from J, with 14 bases between. The CDR3 loop spans 17 amino acids. Germline loops: CDR1 SGHRS, CDR2 YFSETQ. CDR3: CASSLKGEPYSGNTIYF. The part of the CDR3 DNA that was read is TGCGCCAGCAGCTTGAAAGGGGAGCCCTACTCTGGAAACACC.

Many counts were recorded for this clone. The CDR3 end is not reached by the read, which stops 3 residues before it; the germline J gene fills it in. The chain couples TRBV7-9 to TRBJ2-3, with 9 bases aligning to TRBD1. The V gene's germline CDR1 is SEHNR and CDR2 FQNEAQ (reference sequence). The CDR3 length is 15 residues. Losses at the gene ends were 2 bases for V and 7 bases for J; bases not matched to a gene: 7. The CDR3 is CASSLFGTGSNTQYF. The DNA read from the CDR3 is TGTGCCAGCAGCTTATTCGGGACAGGGTCGAATACG.

As for this clone: The CDR3 end lies 3 residues beyond the end of the read and is filled in from the germline J gene. This sequence joins TRBV18 and TRBJ1-4; D perhaps matches TRBD1 (5 bases). In germline, CDR1 is KGHSH, CDR2 LQKENI. The CDR3 sequence is 13 residues long. The sequenced part of the CDR3 DNA is TGTGCCAGCTCACCAGGGAGGGACTCACCA. Residues: CASSPGRDSP. The entire CDR3 protein reads CASSPGRDSPLFF.

This clone has more than one count but fewer than ten. The junction shows a germline mismatch at one end, possibly a read error. The CDR3 is cut off 3 residues early in the read; its end comes from the germline J gene. The V gene is TRBV7-7, the J gene TRBJ2-3; D perhaps matches TRBD2 (7 bases). Germline CDR1 SSHAT, CDR2 FNYEAQ (reference sequence). This CDR3 has 17 residues. CDR3 DNA (partial): TGTGCTAGCAGCTTAGAGAGCCGAGGGGGGGACACAGATACG. This gives the protein CASSLESRGGDTDT. The full CDR3 protein is CASSLESRGGDTDTQYF.

Concerning this clone itself: Read data end 3 residues before the CDR3 end; the end is taken from the germline J gene. The genes are TRBV18 and TRBJ2-2; D possibly matches TRBD1 or TRBD2 (5 bases each). Looked up from germline, CDR1 is KGHSH and CDR2 is LQKENI. The CDR3 runs to 18 residues. The CDR3 reads CASSPGIDVGSGANVLFF. CDR3 DNA (partial): TGTGCCAGCTCACCCGGGATCGATGTCGGCTCTGGGGCCAACGTG.

Many counts were recorded for this clone. Read sequence stops 3 residues before the CDR3 end, and the germline J gene provides the missing end. The rearrangement uses TRBV20-1 and TRBJ1-5, with TRBD1 matching 9 bases. The germline gives CDR1 DFQATT, CDR2 SNEGSKA (reference sequence). This CDR3 is 14 amino acids long. The J segment lost 1 base and the V segment lost 5 bases, leaving 3 bases of the junction unmatched. CDR3 DNA, as far as it was read: TGCAGTGCTTCGGACAGGGGAAGCAATCAGCCC. Translation: CSASDRGSNQP. From start to end, the CDR3 is CSASDRGSNQPQHF.

The table lists this clone with many counts. From the germline J gene comes the end of the CDR3, since the read stops 3 residues before it. The chain couples TRBV27 to TRBJ1-3; D ambiguous. The CDR3 has 14 amino acids. The germline V gene has CDR1 MNHEY and CDR2 SMNVEV (reference sequence). Trimming took off 6 bases at V and 0 bases at J, with 9 bases between the two ends. CDR3 region: CASSLTRSGNTIYF. The part of the CDR3 DNA that was read is TGTGCCAGCAGCCTAACCCGCTCTGGAAACACC.

This clone was counted at least ten times. The read ends 3 residues before the CDR3 terminus; that terminus is restored from the germline J gene. This chain connects TRBV30 to TRBJ2-7; 7 nucleotides agree with TRBD1. Germline CDR1 and CDR2: GTSNPN and SVGIG (reference sequence). Trimming removed 0 bases from V and 3 bases from J; junction bases left unmatched: 5. The CDR3 extends over 14 amino acids. The CDR3 spells CAWSVRRGLYEQYF. CDR3 bases read: TGTGCCTGGAGTGTACGTAGGGGGCTCTACGAG.

This clone came up many times. Read data end 3 residues before the CDR3 end; the end is taken from the germline J gene. The gene calls are TRBV7-3 and TRBJ2-7, with 9 bases matching TRBD1. There are 13 residues in the CDR3. Trimming removed 5 bases from V and 4 bases from J; junction bases left unmatched: 3. CDR1 and CDR2 from the germline V gene are SGHTA and FQGTGA. The DNA read from the CDR3 is TGTGCCAGCAGCCGGGGGACAGGGTACGAG. This translates into CASSRGTGYE. The CDR3, in full, reads CASSRGTGYEQYF.

This clone was detected ten times or more. The CDR3 loop reads CSARDAGQGTYEQYF. The covered CDR3 bases are TGCAGTGCTAGAGACGCCGGACAGGGGACCTACGAG. This chain joins TRBV20-1 and TRBJ2-7; 9 bases fit TRBD1. The read comes to an end 3 residues before the CDR3 does, leaving the germline J gene to fill in the end. CDR3 size: 15 residues. Trimming took 0 bases from V and 2 from J; bases not matched to a gene: 5. Germline values: CDR1 DFQATT, CDR2 SNEGSKA (reference sequence).

This clone was counted between two and nine times. Its ends do not fully match the called genes, so a read error is possible. The read is 3 residues too short to cover the CDR3 end, so that end is filled in from the germline J gene. The chain carries TRBV7-7 and TRBJ2-5; 7 bases fit TRBD2. The CDR3 is 15 amino acids. Germline V gene sequence: CDR1 SSHAT, CDR2 FNYEAQ (reference sequence). The CDR3 loop is CASSLGGTIEETQYF. The sequenced part of the CDR3 DNA is TGTGCTAGCAGCTTAGGCGGGACTATCGAAGAGACC.

This clone occurred many times. At one boundary the junction diverges from the germline segment, which might be a read error. The CDR3 here is CASSLAGLQGYEQYF. Partial CDR3 DNA: TGTGCCAGCAGCCTAGCGGGACTCCAAGGCTACGAG. The genes are TRBV7-9 and TRBJ2-7, with 9 bases that match TRBD2. The sequenced fragment ends 3 residues before the CDR3 boundary, so the rest is inferred from the germline J gene. The CDR3 loop spans 15 amino acids. CDR1 is SEHNR, CDR2 FQNEAQ, per germline (reference sequence).

This clone has just a few counts. The read ends 3 residues before the CDR3 terminus; that terminus is restored from the germline J gene. The J gene is TRBJ1-2, the V gene TRBV18; 8 bases map to TRBD1. The CDR3 is made up of 16 amino acids. V gave up 3 bases and J gave up 1 base; unmatched junction bases: 7. The germline CDR1 and CDR2 sequences are KGHSH and LQKENI. The sequenced part of the CDR3 DNA is TGTGCCAGCTCACCGGACAGGGTGGGGGATAACTATGGC. It is translated as CASSPDRVGDNYG. The whole CDR3 protein reads CASSPDRVGDNYGYTF.

In this sample, this clone turned up many times. The read gets to within 3 residues of the CDR3 end, and the germline J gene fills in the rest. The chain employs TRBV20-1 and TRBJ2-1, with 7 bases that match TRBD2. After removal of 1 base from V and 4 bases from J, the junction contained 4 bases not matched to a gene. Per germline, CDR1 DFQATT and CDR2 SNEGSKA (reference sequence). The CDR3 has 14 amino acids. CDR3: CSARVPSGYNEQFF. CDR3 DNA (partial): TGCAGTGCTAGAGTCCCTAGCGGATACAATGAG.

This clone was recorded many times. The read gets to within 3 residues of the CDR3 end, and the germline J gene fills in the rest. The chain joins TRBV7-2 to TRBJ2-1; D not resolved. This CDR3 region has 13 residues. Germline assignment: CDR1 SGHTA and CDR2 FQGNSA. V lost 7 bases and J 7 bases, leaving 14 bases between the germline ends. The CDR3 bases that were read are TGTGCCAGCACCCTCCTGATAGCTAATGAG. Translating it yields CASTLLIANE. The full CDR3 protein reads CASTLLIANEQFF.

This clone was seen repeatedly, ten times or more. The read falls 3 residues short of the CDR3 end, and the missing part is taken from the germline J gene. The chain combines TRBV29-1 with TRBJ1-1; D not resolved. Germline V lookup: CDR1 SQVTM, CDR2 ANQGSEA. This CDR3 contains 11 residues. CDR3 DNA (partial): TGCAGCGTTGGTGAAGGGTCAAAA. It is translated as CSVGEGSK. The CDR3 in full is CSVGEGSKAFF.